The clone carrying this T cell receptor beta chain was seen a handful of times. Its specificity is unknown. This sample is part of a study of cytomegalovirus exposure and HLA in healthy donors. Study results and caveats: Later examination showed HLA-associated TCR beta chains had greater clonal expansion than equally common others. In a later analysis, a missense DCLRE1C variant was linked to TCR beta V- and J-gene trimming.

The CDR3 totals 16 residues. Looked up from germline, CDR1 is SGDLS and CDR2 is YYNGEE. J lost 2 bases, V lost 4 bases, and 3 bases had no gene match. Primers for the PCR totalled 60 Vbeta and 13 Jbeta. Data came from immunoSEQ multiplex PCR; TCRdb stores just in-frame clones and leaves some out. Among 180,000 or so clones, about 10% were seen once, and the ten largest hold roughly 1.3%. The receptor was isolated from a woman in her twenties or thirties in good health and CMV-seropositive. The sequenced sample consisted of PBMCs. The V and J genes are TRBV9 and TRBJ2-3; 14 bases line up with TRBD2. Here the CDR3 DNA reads TGTGCCAGCAGCCCGGGACTAGCGGGAGACACAGATACGCAGTATTTT. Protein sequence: CASSPGLAGDTDTQYF.